A single sample gave rise to the 27 T cell receptor beta chains below, sequenced in a study of blood T cells in healthy people across ages. For the second PCR, which ran for about 7 to 11 cycles, a sample-barcoded 5' primer and a J-beta primer mix were used. TCRdb analysed the 5' RACE reads with MiXCR anew, one entry per CDR3 protein. The sample has 650,000 to 700,000 distinct CDR3 sequences, under 65% seen once. Sequenced input: blood. The receptors come from a woman older than 75 in good health.

In the case of this clonotype: With a much larger clone just one base away, this may be a read error. The chain employs TRBV20-1 and TRBJ2-5, with TRBD1 as a possible D gene (5 bases). Trimming pared 8 bases from V and 4 bases from J, leaving 11 bases between. Germline CDR1 reads DFQATT; CDR2 reads SNEGSKA (reference sequence). CDR3 length: 11 amino acids. Here the CDR3 reads CSTSRGETQYF. CDR3 in DNA: TGCAGTACTTCTAGGGGAGAGACCCAGTACTTC.

There are many counts of this clonotype. The DNA for the CDR3 is TGTGCCACCAGCAGAGATAAGCAAGATACGCAGTATTTT. This translates into CATSRDKQDTQYF. This rearrangement joins TRBV15 to TRBJ2-3; D is undetermined. CDR3 length equals 13 residues. Germline V CDR1 and CDR2: LNHNV, YYDKDF (reference sequence). V lost 0 bases, J lost 5 bases, and 6 bases lay in between.

In its sample, this clonotype was seen once. A much larger clone lies a single base off, so this may be a read error. The rearrangement joins TRBV20-1 to TRBJ2-3; perhaps TRBD2 as D (5 bases). CDR3 size: 14 residues. CDR1 DFQATT and CDR2 SNEGSKA come from the germline V gene (reference sequence). The CDR3 loop is CSAHRGLGTATQYF. The CDR3 DNA reads TGCAGTGCCCACCGCGGGTTGGGCACAGCTACGCAGTATTTT.

In this sample, this clonotype turned up many times. This chain joins TRBV2 and TRBJ2-1, with a tentative D call TRBD1 (6 bases). The CDR3 covers 13 residues. The V gene lost 8 bases and the J gene lost 4 bases, with 12 bases spanning the gap. Germline CDR1 SNHLY, CDR2 FYNNEI. As DNA, the CDR3 is TGTGCCAGCCGACAGGTGACTTACAATGAGCAGTTCTTC. This encodes CASRQVTYNEQFF. Filled out from reference TRBV2 and TRBJ2-1, the complete variable domain reads EPEVTQTPSHQVTQMGQEVILRCVPISNHLYFYWYRQILGQKVEFLVSFYNNEISEKSEIFDDQFSVERPDGSNFTLKIRSTKLEDSAMYFCASRQVTYNEQFFGPGTRLTVL.

This clonotype has more than one count but fewer than ten. The chain uses TRBV5-5 and TRBJ2-1; a possible D gene is TRBD1 (6 bases). The CDR3 covers 13 residues. V dropped 4 bases and J dropped 12 bases, with 17 bases sitting between them. Germline V gene data show CDR1 as SGHKS and CDR2 as YYEKEE (reference sequence). The CDR3 sequence: CASSVAVRTVQFF. DNA of the CDR3: TGTGCCAGCAGCGTGGCCGTAAGGACAGTGCAGTTCTTC.

At least ten counts were recorded for this clonotype. The chain links TRBV5-4 to TRBJ2-1; TRBD2 agrees at 7 bases. J gave up 7 bases and V 0 bases, and 7 bases lay outside the gene matches. The CDR3 has 15 amino acids. Per the germline V gene, CDR1 is SGHNT and CDR2 is YYREEE (reference sequence). The CDR3 DNA reads as TGTGCCAGCAGCTTGGACGGGAGGTCAGGGAATGAGCAGTTCTTC. Residues: CASSLDGRSGNEQFF. The variable domain in full, with the rest retrieved from reference TRBV5-4 and TRBJ2-1, is ETGVTQSPTHLIKTRGQQVTLRCSSQSGHNTVSWYQQALGQGPQFIFQYYREEENGRGNFPPRFSGLQFPNYSSELNVNALELDDSALYLCASSLDGRSGNEQFFGPGTRLTVL.

The V call is TRBV5-1, the J call TRBJ2-7, with 8 bases aligning to TRBD1. The CDR3 covers 15 residues. Trimming at V came to 5 bases and at J to 3 bases, leaving 10 bases not matched to a gene. Germline loops: CDR1 SGHRS, CDR2 YFSETQ. The chain's CDR3 is CASSSRDRIRYEQYF. In DNA, the CDR3 is TGCGCCAGCAGTTCCCGGGACAGGATACGCTACGAGCAGTACTTC.

The gene calls are TRBV11-2 and TRBJ2-3; D may be TRBD2 (7 bases). This CDR3 region has 13 residues. V was clipped by 3 bases and J by 6 bases, with 10 bases between them. Germline CDR1 is SGHAT and CDR2 is FQNNGV. CDR3 sequence: CASSLGGLDTQYF. CDR3 bases: TGTGCCAGCAGCTTGGGGGGGCTTGATACGCAGTATTTT.

This sequence joins TRBV6-6 and TRBJ2-3; 7 bases line up with TRBD2. The ends lost 4 bases at V and 0 bases at J; junction bases unmatched: 7. Germline V CDR1 and CDR2: MNHNY, SVGAGI (reference sequence). The CDR3 loop spans 16 amino acids. CDR3 loop: CASSSERDPSTDTQYF. DNA of the CDR3: TGTGCCAGCAGTTCCGAGCGGGATCCCAGCACAGATACGCAGTATTTT.

V usage is TRBV10-3 and J usage is TRBJ2-3; 7 positions agree with TRBD2. V dropped 0 bases and J dropped 5; count of bases not matched to a gene: 8. The CDR3 has 16 amino acids. Per the germline V gene, CDR1 is ENHRY and CDR2 is SYGVKD. CDR3 loop: CAISESEGGEEDTQYF. The CDR3 DNA is TGTGCCATCAGTGAGTCGGAGGGAGGGGAGGAAGATACGCAGTATTTT.

In regard to this clonotype: A read error may be the cause here, since a much bigger clone is one base away. The chain links TRBV3-1 to TRBJ2-1; 12 nucleotides match TRBD2. With the DNA end fitting TRBJ2-7 better, the J assignment may be wrong. Germline-derived CDR1 and CDR2 are LGHDT and YNNKEL (reference sequence). This CDR3 comprises 18 residues. CDR3 protein: CASSPLAGGQISYNEQYF. In DNA, the CDR3 is TGTGCCAGCAGCCCACTAGCGGGGGGACAAATCTCCTACAATGAGCAGTACTTC.

V usage is TRBV29-1 and J usage is TRBJ2-5; 10 bases line up with TRBD2. The CDR3 has 15 residues. Germline CDR1 reads SQVTM; CDR2 reads ANQGSEA. J gave up 4 bases and V 1 base, and 6 bases lay outside the gene matches. The CDR3 spells CSVEGGASGRETQYF. The CDR3 DNA reads TGCAGCGTTGAAGGAGGGGCTAGCGGGAGAGAGACCCAGTACTTC.

This clonotype was seen many times. This chain links TRBV12-3 or TRBV12-4 with TRBJ1-2; 7 bases are shared with TRBD1. This CDR3 spans 18 amino acids. J gave up 0 bases and V 3 bases, and 13 bases lay outside the gene matches. The CDR3 loop reads CASSLRSIGTASNYGYTF. CDR3 nucleotides: TGTGCCAGCAGTTTGCGGTCGATAGGGACAGCTTCTAACTATGGCTACACCTTC.

The chain is built from TRBV27 and TRBJ2-7; TRBD2 might be the D (5 bases). The J call may be faulty, since TRBJ2-5 better matches the DNA end. Germline V gene lookup returns CDR1 MNHEY and CDR2 SMNVEV (reference sequence). The CDR3 length is 16 residues. For the CDR3, the DNA is TGTGCCAGCAGTACAACAGAGCCCACCGGAGGCGAGACCCAGTACTTC. Translated, it gives CASSTTEPTGGETQYF.

CDR3 protein: CASITGGGIQYF. CDR3 bases: TGTGCCAGCATAACAGGGGGGGGCATTCAGTACTTC. The chain carries TRBV27 and TRBJ2-7; D may be TRBD1 (8 bases). The DNA end favors TRBJ2-4, so the J call may be wrong. The CDR3 is made up of 12 amino acids. Per the germline V gene, CDR1 is MNHEY and CDR2 is SMNVEV (reference sequence).

This sequence joins TRBV20-1 and TRBJ2-1, with D possibly matching TRBD2 (6 bases). The CDR3 extends over 14 amino acids. V lost 0 bases, J lost 10 bases, and 16 bases lay in between. In germline, CDR1 is DFQATT, CDR2 SNEGSKA (reference sequence). This CDR3 reads CSARDGGEPLEQFF. DNA of the CDR3: TGCAGTGCTAGAGACGGCGGGGAGCCATTAGAGCAGTTCTTC.

The chain recombines TRBV7-2 with TRBJ2-3, with 8 bases aligning to TRBD2. The CDR3 runs to 16 residues. With 1 base clipped from V and 0 bases from J, the junction kept 3 bases outside the gene matches. The germline gives CDR1 SGHTA, CDR2 FQGNSA. CDR3 residues: CASSLGGGRSTDTQYF. DNA of the CDR3: TGTGCCAGCAGCTTAGGAGGCGGGAGGAGCACAGATACGCAGTATTTT.

Only a few counts were recorded for this clonotype. The J gene is TRBJ2-5, the V gene TRBV3-1; the match to TRBD2 covers 14 bases. The CDR3 runs to 18 residues. Germline-derived CDR1 and CDR2 are LGHDT and YNNKEL (reference sequence). V was clipped by 1 base and J by 1 base; unmatched bases: 5. The CDR3 loop reads CASSQAGLAGGLQETQYF. The CDR3 DNA sequence: TGTGCCAGCAGCCAAGCCGGACTAGCGGGAGGACTCCAAGAGACCCAGTACTTC.

This clonotype was seen only once. This could be a read error, since a much larger clone is one nucleotide away. V and J are TRBV12-3 or TRBV12-4 and TRBJ2-1; no clear D. V gave up 5 bases and J gave up 6 bases, with 11 bases separating them. This CDR3 is built from 13 residues. In nucleotides, the CDR3 is TGTGCCAGCAGTCCCCACGTTGCCAATGAGCAGTTCTTC. Amino acids: CASSPHVANEQFF.

This clonotype was seen more than once but under ten times. The rearrangement links TRBV20-1 to TRBJ2-1; TRBD2 is a possible D gene (6 bases). V shed 6 bases and J shed 3 bases, with 12 bases lying between them. The CDR3 covers 13 residues. CDR1 and CDR2 from the germline V gene are DFQATT and SNEGSKA (reference sequence). CDR3 DNA sequence: TGCAGTGCCCCGACAGCGGGCTACAATGAGCAGTTCTTC. This gives the protein CSAPTAGYNEQFF.

This chain connects TRBV7-6 to TRBJ2-7, with no clear D. The germline V gene has CDR1 SGHVS and CDR2 FNYEAQ. Trimming left V 5 bases short and J 1 base short, with 24 bases between. The CDR3 totals 18 residues. The CDR3 coding sequence is TGTGCCAGCAGCCCTCGACAATCTACTCTCACCGGGTCCTACGAGCAGTACTTC. It translates to CASSPRQSTLTGSYEQYF.

A single count supports this clonotype. The chain employs TRBV7-9 and TRBJ1-4, with 8 bases identical to TRBD1. Trimming removed 4 bases from V and 6 bases from J; junction bases left unmatched: 4. CDR1 SEHNR and CDR2 FQNEAQ come from the germline V gene (reference sequence). The CDR3 loop spans 14 amino acids. In nucleotides, the CDR3 is TGTGCCAGCAGCTACGGACAGGGTGATGAAAAACTGTTTTTT. Its translation is CASSYGQGDEKLFF.

The V gene is TRBV15, the J gene TRBJ2-3, with D hard to call. Germline CDR1 is LNHNV and CDR2 is YYDKDF (reference sequence). The V end was cut by 2 bases, the J end by 2 bases, with 11 bases between. The CDR3 length is 15 residues. In nucleotides, the CDR3 is TGTGCCACCAGCAGATCTGGGATTGACACAGATACGCAGTATTTT. It specifies CATSRSGIDTDTQYF.

The V and J genes are TRBV12-3 or TRBV12-4 and TRBJ2-7, with D possibly being TRBD1 or TRBD2 (6 bases each). V lost 3 bases, J lost 5 bases, and 17 bases lay in between. The length of the CDR3 is 15 residues. This CDR3 reads CASSFQGGGGDEQYF. The CDR3 coding sequence is TGTGCCAGCAGTTTTCAGGGTGGAGGGGGAGACGAGCAGTACTTC.

The chain joins TRBV28 to TRBJ1-5, with 9 positions matching TRBD1. Losses at the gene ends were 4 bases for V and 4 bases for J; bases not matched to a gene: 5. This CDR3 has 15 amino acids. Germline CDR1 MDHEN, CDR2 SYDVKM. CDR3 in amino acids: CASSSGTGSNQPQHF. The DNA for the CDR3 is TGTGCCAGCAGTTCCGGGACAGGGAGTAATCAGCCCCAGCATTTT.

This clonotype was seen repeatedly, ten times or more. V usage is TRBV29-1 and J usage is TRBJ2-3; tentative D call: TRBD2 (5 bases). The CDR3 loop spans 15 amino acids. Germline-derived CDR1 and CDR2 are SQVTM and ANQGSEA. Between the trimmed V and J ends, which lost 6 bases and 1 base, there was a span of 17 bases. In DNA form, the CDR3 reads TGCAGCGTAGCCGCGGGCCCCGGAGGCACAGATACGCAGTATTTT. It encodes CSVAAGPGGTDTQYF.

The chain combines TRBV7-9 with TRBJ2-5, with D hard to call. Gene TRBJ2-7 matches the end of the DNA better, so the J call may be wrong. This CDR3 is built from 11 residues. In germline, CDR1 is SEHNR, CDR2 FQNEAQ (reference sequence). The CDR3 bases are TGTGCCAGCAGCTTTATTACCGAGCAGTACTTC. Protein product: CASSFITEQYF.